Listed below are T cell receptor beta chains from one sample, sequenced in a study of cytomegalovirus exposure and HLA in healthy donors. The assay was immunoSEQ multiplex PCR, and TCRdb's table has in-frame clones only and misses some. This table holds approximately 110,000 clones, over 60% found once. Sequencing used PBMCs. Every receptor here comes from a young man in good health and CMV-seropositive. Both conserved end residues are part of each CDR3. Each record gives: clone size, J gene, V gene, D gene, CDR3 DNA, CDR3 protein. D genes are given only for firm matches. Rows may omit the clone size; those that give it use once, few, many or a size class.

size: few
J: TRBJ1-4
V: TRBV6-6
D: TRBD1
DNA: TGTGCCAGCAGTCACAGGGGGCGCGTTTCTAATGAAAAACTGTTTTTT
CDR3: CASSHRGRVSNEKLFF

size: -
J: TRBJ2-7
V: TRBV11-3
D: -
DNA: TGTGCCAGCTCCCTCCGGGACTACGAGCAGTACTTC
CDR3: CASSLRDYEQYF

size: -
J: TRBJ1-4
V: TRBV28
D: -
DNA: TGTGCCAGCAGTTCCTTCGGGGGGCAGGGCTTCTATGAAAAACTGTTTTTT
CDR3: CASSSFGGQGFYEKLFF

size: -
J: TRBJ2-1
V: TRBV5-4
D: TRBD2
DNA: TGTGCCAGCAGCCCTAGCGGGGGTGGTTCCTACAATGAGCAGTTCTTC
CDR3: CASSPSGGGSYNEQFF

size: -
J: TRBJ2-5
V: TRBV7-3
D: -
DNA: TGTGCCAGCAGCCCCCTGGGACTTGGAGAGACCCAGTACTTC
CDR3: CASSPLGLGETQYF

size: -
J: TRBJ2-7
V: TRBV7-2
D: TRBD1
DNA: TGTGCCAGCAGCAGGACAGGGGCTTCGAGCTCCTACGAGCAGTACTTC
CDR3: CASSRTGASSSYEQYF

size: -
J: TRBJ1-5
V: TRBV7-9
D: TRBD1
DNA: TGTGCCAGCAGCCCCGGACAGGGGCAGGACAGCAATCAGCCCCAGCATTTT
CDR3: CASSPGQGQDSNQPQHF

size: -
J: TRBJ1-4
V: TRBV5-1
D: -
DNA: TGCGCCAGCAGCTTCTCCTCAACTAATGAAAAACTGTTTTTT
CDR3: CASSFSSTNEKLFF

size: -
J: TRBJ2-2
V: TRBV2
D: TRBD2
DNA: TGTGCCAGCAGAGGACTAGCGGGGGGGATTCCGAACACCGGGGAGCTGTTTTTT
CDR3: CASRGLAGGIPNTGELFF

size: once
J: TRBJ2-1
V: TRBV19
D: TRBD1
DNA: TGTGCCAGTCGGACAGGCCCTCAGGATGAGCAGTTCTTC
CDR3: CASRTGPQDEQFF

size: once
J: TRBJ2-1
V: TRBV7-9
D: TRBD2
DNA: TGTGCCAGCAGTACAAGCGGGGGGCCTTACAATGAGCAGTTCTTC
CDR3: CASSTSGGPYNEQFF

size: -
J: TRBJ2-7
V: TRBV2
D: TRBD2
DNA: TGTGCCAGTACACGTCTAGCGGGGGACTACGAGCAGTACTTC
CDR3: CASTRLAGDYEQYF

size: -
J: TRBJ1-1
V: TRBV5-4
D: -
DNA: TGTGCCAGCAGCTTAGAACAGGTGGGGAACACTGAAGCTTTCTTT
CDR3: CASSLEQVGNTEAFF

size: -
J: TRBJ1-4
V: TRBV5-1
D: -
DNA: TGCGCCAGCAGCCCCGACGGGATATTTAATGAAAAACTGTTTTTT
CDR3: CASSPDGIFNEKLFF

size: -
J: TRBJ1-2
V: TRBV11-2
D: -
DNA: TGTGCCAGCAGCCCGGGGTCTGGAGAACTATACACCTTC
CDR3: CASSPGSGELYTF

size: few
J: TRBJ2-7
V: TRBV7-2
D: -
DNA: TGTGCCAGCAGCTTGGCGGGGGCGGGTTTCGAGCAGTACTTC
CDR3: CASSLAGAGFEQYF

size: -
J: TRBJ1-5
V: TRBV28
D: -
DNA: TGTGCCAGCAGTTGGGGGGACGGAGGCCATCAGCCCCAGCATTTT
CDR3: CASSWGDGGHQPQHF

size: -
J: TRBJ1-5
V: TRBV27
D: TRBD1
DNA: TGTGCCAGCAGTTTGGGGACAGGAGGCAATCAGCCCCAGCATTTT
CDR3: CASSLGTGGNQPQHF

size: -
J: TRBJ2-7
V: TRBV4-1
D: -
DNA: TGCGCCAGCAGCCAAGAAGCTAGGGGTTCCTACGAGCAGTACTTC
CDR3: CASSQEARGSYEQYF

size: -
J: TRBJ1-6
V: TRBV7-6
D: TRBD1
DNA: TGTGCCAGCAGCTTATACGGTGGACAGGGAAATTCACCCCTCCACTTT
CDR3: CASSLYGGQGNSPLHF

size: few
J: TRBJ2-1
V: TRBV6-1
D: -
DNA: TGTGCCAGCATCAGGGCCCAGCCCTACAATGAGCAGTTCTTC
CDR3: CASIRAQPYNEQFF

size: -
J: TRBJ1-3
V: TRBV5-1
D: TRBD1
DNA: TGCGCCAGCAGCTACGGACAGGGGGTAGGAAACACCATATATTTT
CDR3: CASSYGQGVGNTIYF

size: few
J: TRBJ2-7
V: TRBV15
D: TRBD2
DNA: TGTGCCACCAGCAGAGTTGCGCCCAGCGGGGACTACGAGCAGTACTTC
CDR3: CATSRVAPSGDYEQYF

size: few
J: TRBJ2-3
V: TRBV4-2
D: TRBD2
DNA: TGTGCCAGCAGCCCCCTAGCTAGCGGGGGCACAGATACGCAGTATTTT
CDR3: CASSPLASGGTDTQYF

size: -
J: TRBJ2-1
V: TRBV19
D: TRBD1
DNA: TGTGCCAGTAGTTGGGACAGGGGCGCCTACAATGAGCAGTTCTTC
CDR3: CASSWDRGAYNEQFF

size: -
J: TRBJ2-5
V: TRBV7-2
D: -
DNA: TGTGCCAGCAGCTTCTCAGAGACCCAGTACTTC
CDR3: CASSFSETQYF

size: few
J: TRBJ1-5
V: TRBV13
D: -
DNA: TGTGCCAGCAGCCGCGGCAAGGTACCCAGCAATCAGCCCCAGCATTTT
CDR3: CASSRGKVPSNQPQHF

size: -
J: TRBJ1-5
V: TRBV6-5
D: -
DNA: TGTGCCAGCAGTTACTCGAGGGAGGGAGGCCAGCCCCAGCATTTT
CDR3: CASSYSREGGQPQHF

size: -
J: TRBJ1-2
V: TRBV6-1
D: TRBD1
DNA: TGTGCCAGCAGTGTGGGACAGGTTGCTGGCTACACCTTC
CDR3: CASSVGQVAGYTF

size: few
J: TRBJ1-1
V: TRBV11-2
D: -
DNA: TGTGCCAGCAGCATGATGGAGGGGGCTTTCTTT
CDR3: CASSMMEGAFF

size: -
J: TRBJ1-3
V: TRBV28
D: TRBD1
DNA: TGTGCCAGCAGCGGGGGACAGACCTCTGGAAACACCATATATTTT
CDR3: CASSGGQTSGNTIYF

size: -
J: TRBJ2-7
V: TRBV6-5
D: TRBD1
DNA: TGTGCCAGCAGTTACTCGGGACAGGGGGCCTACGAGCAGTACTTC
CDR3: CASSYSGQGAYEQYF

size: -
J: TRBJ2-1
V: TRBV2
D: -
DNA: TGTGCCAGCAGTGAAGTGATTCAGGAACCCTACAATGAGCAGTTCTTC
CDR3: CASSEVIQEPYNEQFF

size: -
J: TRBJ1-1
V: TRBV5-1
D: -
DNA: TGCGCCAGCAGCTTGGCCCTAGGGGCGGCTGAAGCTTTCTTT
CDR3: CASSLALGAAEAFF

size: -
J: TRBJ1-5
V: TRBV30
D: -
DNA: TGTGCCTCAGGGACATCTAATACCGGGCCCCAGCATTTT
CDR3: CASGTSNTGPQHF

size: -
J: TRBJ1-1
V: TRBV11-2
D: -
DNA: TGTGCCAGCAGGGACCGGGGAGGGGGAAACACTGAAGCTTTCTTT
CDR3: CASRDRGGGNTEAFF

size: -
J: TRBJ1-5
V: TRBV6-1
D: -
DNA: TGTGCCAGCACCCGAGGGTGGGATAGCAATCAGCCCCAGCATTTT
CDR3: CASTRGWDSNQPQHF

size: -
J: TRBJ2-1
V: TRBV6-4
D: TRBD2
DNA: TGTGCCAGCAGTGCCGGACTAGGAGGGGATGAGCAGTTCTTC
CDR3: CASSAGLGGDEQFF

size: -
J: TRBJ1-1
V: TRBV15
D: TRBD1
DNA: TGTGCCACCACACAGGGGGCGCGGACTGAAGCTTTCTTT
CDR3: CATTQGARTEAFF

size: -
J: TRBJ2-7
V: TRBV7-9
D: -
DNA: TGTGCCAGCAGCCCAGACCCCCCGGGGGAGCAGTACTTC
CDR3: CASSPDPPGEQYF

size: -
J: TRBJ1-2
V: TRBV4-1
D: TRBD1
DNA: TGCGCCAGCAGCAAAGGGGGGGACAGAGGTGGCTACACCTTC
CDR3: CASSKGGDRGGYTF

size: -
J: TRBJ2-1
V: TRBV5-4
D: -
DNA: TGTGCCAGCAGCTTGGAACCGAGCTCCTACAATGAGCAGTTCTTC
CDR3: CASSLEPSSYNEQFF